These 19 T cell receptor beta chains were sequenced from one sample in a study of T-cell memory formation after mild COVID-19. MiXCR, applied by TCRdb to the 5' RACE reads, yields one record per CDR3 protein. The table shows more than 250,000 distinct CDR3 sequences, with 16% occurring only once. Sequenced: PBMCs or a T cell subset sorted from them (not recorded which). The receptors stem from a man aged 18 to 29 who had mild COVID-19 (a few samples of this study predate the infection). Cell type and time point are not known.

The chain combines TRBV11-2 with TRBJ2-6; D is perhaps TRBD1 (5 bases). The CDR3 runs 14 residues. The germline CDR1 and CDR2 sequences are SGHAT and FQNNGV. Trimming stripped 6 bases from V and 4 bases from J, with 10 bases between. The CDR3 here is CASSSRVGANVLTF. The DNA for the CDR3 is TGTGCCAGCAGTTCCAGGGTGGGGGCCAACGTCCTGACTTTC.

V is TRBV10-3 and J is TRBJ2-2; 11 nucleotides match TRBD1. Trimming cost V 10 bases and J 3 bases; bases outside gene matches: 10. Germline V gene data show CDR1 as ENHRY and CDR2 as SYGVKD. The CDR3 contains 16 residues. The CDR3 protein is CATRTGGAKDTGELFF. The DNA for the CDR3 is TGTGCCACCAGGACAGGGGGCGCGAAGGACACCGGGGAGCTGTTTTTT.

In its sample, this clonotype was seen a few times. This chain connects TRBV7-9 to TRBJ1-1; D not resolved. The CDR3 covers 14 residues. The ends were cut back, 2 bases at V and 1 base at J, with 8 bases in the middle. Germline assignment: CDR1 SEHNR and CDR2 FQNEAQ (reference sequence). CDR3 amino acids: CASSLTDKNTEAFF. CDR3 DNA sequence: TGTGCCAGCAGCTTAACAGACAAGAACACTGAAGCTTTCTTT.

The chain is built from TRBV5-1 and TRBJ2-3; D possibly corresponds to TRBD1 (6 bases). This CDR3 region has 13 residues. Trimming shortened V by 1 base and J by 10 bases, and 13 bases separated the two germline ends. Germline V gene data show CDR1 as SGHRS and CDR2 as YFSETQ. CDR3 residues: CASSLTGLAAQYF. CDR3 coding DNA: TGCGCCAGCAGCTTGACAGGGCTGGCGGCGCAGTATTTT. The variable domain in full, completed from reference TRBV5-1 and TRBJ2-3, reads KAGVTQTPRYLIKTRGQQVTLSCSPISGHRSVSWYQQTPGQGLQFLFEYFSETQRNKGNFPGRFSGRQFSNSRSEMNVSTLELGDSALYLCASSLTGLAAQYFGPGTRLTVL.

The chain combines TRBV7-2 with TRBJ2-3, with D perhaps matching TRBD2 (6 bases). Germline V gene data show CDR1 as SGHTA and CDR2 as FQGNSA. The CDR3 is 16 residues long. V dropped 0 bases and J dropped 2 bases, with 12 bases sitting between them. The DNA of the CDR3 is TGTGCCAGCAGCTTAGCGGGCGGGGTACTCACAGATACGCAGTATTTT. Its translation is CASSLAGGVLTDTQYF.

This clonotype has more than one count but fewer than ten. The chain links TRBV6-6 to TRBJ1-5; 12 nucleotides match TRBD1. J lost 7 bases, V lost 0 bases, and 10 bases had no gene match. In germline, CDR1 is MNHNY, CDR2 SVGAGI (reference sequence). The CDR3 runs 18 residues. The CDR3 nucleotides are TGTGCCAGCAGTTACTCTTCTGGGACAGGGGGCGTGGGGCAGCCCCAGCATTTT. The encoded protein is CASSYSSGTGGVGQPQHF.

This clonotype was seen a handful of times. The chain employs TRBV3-1 and TRBJ2-7, with no clear D. Deletions cut 1 base from V and 0 bases from J, with 7 bases between. The germline V gene encodes CDR1 LGHDT and CDR2 YNNKEL (reference sequence). The CDR3 sequence is 14 residues long. The CDR3 DNA follows: TGTGCCAGCAGCCAAGTTTTTAGCTCCTACGAGCAGTACTTC. This gives the protein CASSQVFSSYEQYF.

This clonotype was found a few times. V and J are TRBV4-3 and TRBJ1-6, with 7 bases aligning to TRBD1. Germline V gene sequence: CDR1 LGHNA, CDR2 YSLEER. The CDR3 totals 15 residues. Trimming took 11 bases from V and 10 from J; bases not matched to a gene: 17. The CDR3 region has the DNA TGCGCCGCGGGGGAACAGGGGCACGATCGATCACCCCTCCACTTT. It translates to CAAGEQGHDRSPLHF.

V gene TRBV6-5 combines with J gene TRBJ2-5; 7 bases match TRBD2. Germline values: CDR1 MNHEY, CDR2 SVGAGI. This CDR3 spans 12 amino acids. Losses at the gene ends were 4 bases for V and 4 bases for J; bases not matched to a gene: 0. Here the CDR3 reads CASSWGGETQYF. CDR3 coding DNA: TGTGCCAGCAGTTGGGGGGGAGAGACCCAGTACTTC.

This clonotype was seen more than once but under ten times. The chain employs TRBV10-3 and TRBJ2-1; 8 bases fit TRBD1. Germline V CDR1 and CDR2: ENHRY, SYGVKD. Losses at the gene ends were 6 bases for V and 0 bases for J; bases not matched to a gene: 4. The CDR3 is 15 residues long. CDR3 DNA: TGTGCCATCAGGGGGACAGGATCCTCCTACAATGAGCAGTTCTTC. This gives the protein CAIRGTGSSYNEQFF.

The sample holds a few counts of this clonotype. The chain couples TRBV28 to TRBJ1-2; no clear D. Germline V gives CDR1 MDHEN, CDR2 SYDVKM. This CDR3 region has 12 residues. V dropped 2 bases and J dropped 8 bases, with 9 bases sitting between them. CDR3 residues: CASSLPSGGYTF. The CDR3 DNA is TGTGCCAGCAGTTTACCGTCTGGAGGCTACACCTTC.

In its sample, this clonotype was seen many times. This rearrangement joins TRBV18 to TRBJ1-1; possibly TRBD1 for D (5 bases). CDR1 and CDR2 (germline): KGHSH, LQKENI. CDR3 length: 14 amino acids. V lost 6 bases and J 0 bases, leaving 11 bases between the germline ends. The CDR3 protein is CASSSQGLNTEAFF. The DNA for the CDR3 is TGTGCCAGCTCCTCCCAGGGACTGAACACTGAAGCTTTCTTT.

This clonotype was counted only a few times. V gene TRBV7-9 combines with J gene TRBJ1-3; possible D gene TRBD1, 5 bases. The CDR3 is 16 amino acids. The germline V and J ends were trimmed by 5 bases and 0 bases, with 14 bases remaining between them. CDR1 and CDR2 (germline): SEHNR, FQNEAQ (reference sequence). The CDR3 bases are TGTGCCAGCAGCCTACCACAGGTTAGCTCTGGAAACACCATATATTTT. Amino acids: CASSLPQVSSGNTIYF.

This clonotype appeared a few times. The chain recombines TRBV10-2 with TRBJ1-1; 10 positions match TRBD1. The CDR3 runs 15 residues. Per germline, CDR1 WSHSY and CDR2 SAAADI. The V and J ends lost 6 bases and 10 bases, in that order; junction bases with no gene match: 14. The CDR3 region has the DNA TGCGCCAGCAGGGATACCGGGACAGGGGTACCCGCAGCTTTCTTT. Residues: CASRDTGTGVPAAFF.

The chain carries TRBV7-9 and TRBJ1-5; no definite D call. The ends were cut back, 8 bases at V and 3 bases at J, with 17 bases in the middle. The CDR3 is 15 amino acids. CDR1 is SEHNR and CDR2 is FQNEAQ in the germline V gene (reference sequence). The CDR3 sequence: CASRRRAPINQPQHF. For the CDR3, the DNA is TGTGCCAGCCGACGCCGGGCTCCAATCAATCAGCCCCAGCATTTT.

The chain carries TRBV11-2 and TRBJ1-3; maybe TRBD1 (5 bases). Germline V CDR1 and CDR2: SGHAT, FQNNGV. CDR3 size: 13 residues. V dropped 3 bases and J dropped 4 bases, with 7 bases sitting between them. The CDR3 protein is CASSFQGGNTIYF. CDR3 nucleotide sequence: TGTGCCAGCAGCTTTCAGGGAGGAAACACCATATATTTT.

At least ten counts were recorded for this clonotype. The V call is TRBV7-9, the J call TRBJ1-5, with 7 nucleotides matching TRBD1. CDR3 size: 13 residues. Germline values: CDR1 SEHNR, CDR2 FQNEAQ (reference sequence). V shed 6 bases, J shed 4 bases, and the junction held 3 bases outside the gene matches. The CDR3 loop is CASSPQGNQPQHF. In DNA, the CDR3 is TGTGCCAGCAGTCCACAGGGGAATCAGCCCCAGCATTTT.

The chain has TRBV7-8 and TRBJ2-7; maybe TRBD2 (6 bases). V shed 3 bases and J shed 3 bases, with 9 bases lying between them. The CDR3 covers 13 residues. The germline V gene encodes CDR1 SGHVS and CDR2 FQNEAQ. The DNA for the CDR3 is TGTGCCAGCAGCTTTTTCGGGGGCTACGAGCAGTACTTC. As protein: CASSFFGGYEQYF.

This clonotype was observed a handful of times. This chain uses TRBV12-3 or TRBV12-4 with TRBJ2-2, with TRBD1 as a possible D gene (5 bases). There are 15 residues in the CDR3. The V end was cut by 0 bases, the J end by 7 bases, with 12 bases between. The CDR3 sequence: CASSLAIGAGGELFF. CDR3 DNA: TGTGCCAGCAGTTTAGCGATAGGGGCCGGCGGGGAGCTGTTTTTT.